This TCR beta chain was recorded in a study of spatial heterogeneity in lung cancer. Study-level findings and limits: Resection blood, more than follow-up blood, showed ubiquitous expanded tumor TCRs.

This CDR3 is 12 amino acids long. CDR1 and CDR2 from the germline V gene are LNHDA and SQIVND (reference sequence). Trimming shortened V by 3 bases and J by 6 bases, and 6 bases separated the two germline ends. A unique molecular identifier was carried by every single TCR cDNA molecule. TCRdb re-derived calls from the 5' RACE reads in MiXCR, one entry per CDR3 protein. The sample carries around 47,000 distinct CDR3 sequences, more than 6.5% recorded once. As regards this clonotype: The antigen is unknown.

Regarding time point: blood at routine non-recurrence follow-up after resection. Unsorted whole RNA samples from tumor, nontumor lung or frozen PBMC were sequenced. This sequence originates from a female donor with early-stage non-small cell lung cancer. This specimen was PBMCs, taken at follow-up. The rearrangement links TRBV19 to TRBJ1-5, with D hard to call. The CDR3 DNA reads as TGTGCCAGTAGTATTGGGCTTCAGCCCCAGCATTTT. Its translation is CASSIGLQPQHF. The whole variable domain, filled in from reference TRBV19 and TRBJ1-5, reads DGGITQSPKYLFRKEGQNVTLSCEQNLNHDAMYWYRQDPGQGLRLIYYSQIVNDFQKGDIAEGYSVSREKKESFPLTVTSAQKNPTAFYLCASSIGLQPQHFGDGTRLSIL.